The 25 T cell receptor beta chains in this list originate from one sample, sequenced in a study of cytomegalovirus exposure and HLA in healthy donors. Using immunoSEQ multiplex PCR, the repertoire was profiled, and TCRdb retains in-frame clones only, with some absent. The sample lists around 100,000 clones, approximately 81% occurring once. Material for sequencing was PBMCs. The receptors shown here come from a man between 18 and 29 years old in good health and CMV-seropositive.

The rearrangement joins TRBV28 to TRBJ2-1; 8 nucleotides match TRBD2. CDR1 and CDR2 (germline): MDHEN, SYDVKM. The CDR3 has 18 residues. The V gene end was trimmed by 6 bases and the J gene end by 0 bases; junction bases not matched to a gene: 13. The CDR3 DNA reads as TGTGCCAGCAGCTCGCCGGGGGGGGGCCTGAGCTCCTACAATGAGCAGTTCTTC. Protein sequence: CASSSPGGGLSSYNEQFF.

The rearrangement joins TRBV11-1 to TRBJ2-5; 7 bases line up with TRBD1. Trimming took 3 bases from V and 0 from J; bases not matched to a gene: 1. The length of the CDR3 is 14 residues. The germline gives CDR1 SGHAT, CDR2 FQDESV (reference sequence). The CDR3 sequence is CASSFQGDQETQYF. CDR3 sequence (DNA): TGTGCCAGCAGCTTTCAGGGGGACCAAGAGACCCAGTACTTC.

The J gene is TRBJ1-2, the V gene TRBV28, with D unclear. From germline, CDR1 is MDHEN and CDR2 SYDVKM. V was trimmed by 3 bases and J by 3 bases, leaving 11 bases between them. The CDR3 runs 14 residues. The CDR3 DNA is TGTGCCAGCAGTTTTTCTACAGATTACTATGGCTACACCTTC. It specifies CASSFSTDYYGYTF.

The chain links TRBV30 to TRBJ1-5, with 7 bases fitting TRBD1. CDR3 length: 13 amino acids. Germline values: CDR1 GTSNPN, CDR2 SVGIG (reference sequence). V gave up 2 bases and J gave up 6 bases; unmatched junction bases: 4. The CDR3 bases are TGTGCCTGGAGTCTGACAGGGACTCAGCCCCAGCATTTT. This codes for CAWSLTGTQPQHF.

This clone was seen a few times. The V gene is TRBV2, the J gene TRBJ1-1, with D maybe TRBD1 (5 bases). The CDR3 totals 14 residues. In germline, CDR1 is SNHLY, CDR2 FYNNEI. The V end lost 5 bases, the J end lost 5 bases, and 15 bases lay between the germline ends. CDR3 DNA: TGTGCCAGCAGTTACTATTCCGGGGGTACTGAAGCTTTCTTT. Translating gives CASSYYSGGTEAFF.

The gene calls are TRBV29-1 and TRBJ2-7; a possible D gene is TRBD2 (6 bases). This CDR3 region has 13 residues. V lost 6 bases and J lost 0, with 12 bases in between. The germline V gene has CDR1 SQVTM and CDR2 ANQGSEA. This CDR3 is CSVSGTASYEQYF. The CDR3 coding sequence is TGCAGCGTCTCCGGGACTGCCTCCTACGAGCAGTACTTC.

CDR3 loop: CASSSSLAGFTDTQYF. For the CDR3, the DNA is TGTGCCAGCAGTTCATCTCTAGCGGGATTTACAGATACGCAGTATTTT. V is TRBV27 and J is TRBJ2-3, with 9 bases identical to TRBD2. The V and J ends lost 4 bases and 3 bases, in that order; junction bases with no gene match: 8. Per the germline V gene, CDR1 is MNHEY and CDR2 is SMNVEV (reference sequence). This CDR3 contains 16 residues.

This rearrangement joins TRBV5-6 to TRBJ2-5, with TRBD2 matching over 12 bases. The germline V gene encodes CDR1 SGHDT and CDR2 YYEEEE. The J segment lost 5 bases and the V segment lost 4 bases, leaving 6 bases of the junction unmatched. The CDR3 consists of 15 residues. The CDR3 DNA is TGTGCCAGCAGCCGACTAGCGGGAGATGGCGAGACCCAGTACTTC. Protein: CASSRLAGDGETQYF.

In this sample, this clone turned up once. Written as DNA, the CDR3 is TGTGCCAGCAGTGGAAGACTGTCAGCTAACTATGGCTACACCTTC. It codes for CASSGRLSANYGYTF. This rearrangement joins TRBV27 to TRBJ1-2; D is uncertain. CDR1 and CDR2 from the germline V gene are MNHEY and SMNVEV (reference sequence). V was trimmed by 5 bases and J by 0 bases, leaving 13 bases between them. The CDR3 contains 15 residues.

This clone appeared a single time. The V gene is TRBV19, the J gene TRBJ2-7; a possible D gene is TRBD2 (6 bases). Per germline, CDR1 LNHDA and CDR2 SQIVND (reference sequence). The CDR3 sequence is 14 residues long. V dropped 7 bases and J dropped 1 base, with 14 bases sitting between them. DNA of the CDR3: TGTGCCAGTACCTTTAGCGGAGATTCCTACGAGCAGTACTTC. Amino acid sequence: CASTFSGDSYEQYF.

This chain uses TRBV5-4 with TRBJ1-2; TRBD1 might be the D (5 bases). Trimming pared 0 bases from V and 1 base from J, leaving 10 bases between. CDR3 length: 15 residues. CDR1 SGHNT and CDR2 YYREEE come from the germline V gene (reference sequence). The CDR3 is CASSLGQGNNYGYTF. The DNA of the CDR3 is TGTGCCAGCAGCTTGGGGCAGGGTAATAACTATGGCTACACCTTC.

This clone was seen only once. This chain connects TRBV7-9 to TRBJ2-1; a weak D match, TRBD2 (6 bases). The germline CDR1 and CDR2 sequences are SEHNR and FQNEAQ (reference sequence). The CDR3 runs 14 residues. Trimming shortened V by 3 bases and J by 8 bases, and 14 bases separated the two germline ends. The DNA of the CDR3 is TGTGCCAGCAGCTTTCGGCGGGACGGAGATGAGCAGTTCTTC. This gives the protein CASSFRRDGDEQFF. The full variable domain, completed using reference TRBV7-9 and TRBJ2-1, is DTGVSQNPRHKITKRGQNVTFRCDPISEHNRLYWYRQTLGQGPEFLTYFQNEAQLEKSRLLSDRFSAERPKGSFSTLEIQRTEQGDSAMYLCASSFRRDGDEQFFGPGTRLTVL.

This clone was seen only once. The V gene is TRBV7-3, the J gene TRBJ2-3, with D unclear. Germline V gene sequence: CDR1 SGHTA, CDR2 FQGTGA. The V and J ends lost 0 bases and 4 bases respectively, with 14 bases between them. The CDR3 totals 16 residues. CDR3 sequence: CASSLTNSIGADTQYF. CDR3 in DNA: TGTGCCAGCAGCTTAACGAATAGCATAGGTGCAGATACGCAGTATTTT.

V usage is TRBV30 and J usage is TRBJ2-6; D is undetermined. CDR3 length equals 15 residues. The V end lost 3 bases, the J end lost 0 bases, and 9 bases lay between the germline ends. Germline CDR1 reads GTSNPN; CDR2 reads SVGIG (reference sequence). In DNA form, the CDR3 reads TGTGCCTGGAGACCAGGTCCCTCTGGGGCCAACGTCCTGACTTTC. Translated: CAWRPGPSGANVLTF.

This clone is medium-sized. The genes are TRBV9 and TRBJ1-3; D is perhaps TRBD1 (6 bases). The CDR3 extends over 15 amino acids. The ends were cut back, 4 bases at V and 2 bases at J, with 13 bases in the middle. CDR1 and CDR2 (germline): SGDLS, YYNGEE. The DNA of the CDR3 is TGTGCCAGCAGCCAGAGACAGGACCCTGGAAACACCATATATTTT. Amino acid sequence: CASSQRQDPGNTIYF.

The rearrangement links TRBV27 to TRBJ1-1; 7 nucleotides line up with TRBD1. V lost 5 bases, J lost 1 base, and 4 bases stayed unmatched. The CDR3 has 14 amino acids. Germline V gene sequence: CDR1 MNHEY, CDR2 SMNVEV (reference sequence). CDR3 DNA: TGTGCCAGCAGTCCCGGACAGGAGAACACTGAAGCTTTCTTT. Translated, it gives CASSPGQENTEAFF.

The CDR3 region is CASSVRRDYEQYF. The CDR3, as DNA: TGTGCCAGCAGTGTACGGAGAGACTACGAGCAGTACTTC. The chain employs TRBV6-1 and TRBJ2-7; D is uncertain. Germline assignment: CDR1 MNHNS and CDR2 SASEGT. The CDR3 consists of 13 residues. With 4 bases removed from V and 3 bases from J, the gap between germline ends came to 10 bases.

The CDR3 DNA sequence: TGTGCCAGCAGCGACAAAGCTTTCTTT. Protein: CASSDKAFF. The chain carries TRBV6-1 and TRBJ1-1; no reliable D call. V was shortened by 6 bases and J by 9 bases, with 5 bases between the two germline ends. This CDR3 region has 9 residues. Germline lookup yields CDR1 MNHNS and CDR2 SASEGT.

CDR3 sequence: CASSEGTGNTGELFF. The CDR3 DNA follows: TGTGCCAGCAGTGAAGGGACAGGGAACACCGGGGAGCTGTTTTTT. The chain has TRBV6-4 and TRBJ2-2, with 8 bases matching TRBD1. The CDR3 length is 15 residues. V lost 3 bases and J lost 1; bases outside the gene matches: 1. Per germline, CDR1 MRHNA and CDR2 SNTAGT.

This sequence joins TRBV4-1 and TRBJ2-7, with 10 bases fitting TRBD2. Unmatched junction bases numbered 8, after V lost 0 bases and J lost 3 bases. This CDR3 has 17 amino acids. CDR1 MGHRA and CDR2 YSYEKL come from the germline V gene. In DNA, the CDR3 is TGCGCCAGCAGCCAAGAAGGTCCTAGCGGGAGTGGCTACGAGCAGTACTTC. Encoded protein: CASSQEGPSGSGYEQYF.

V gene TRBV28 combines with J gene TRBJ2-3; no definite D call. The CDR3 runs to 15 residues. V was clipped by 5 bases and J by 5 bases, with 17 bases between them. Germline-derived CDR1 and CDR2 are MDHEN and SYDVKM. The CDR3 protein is CASSLDNARRDTQYF. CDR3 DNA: TGTGCCAGCAGTCTAGATAACGCACGCAGAGATACGCAGTATTTT.

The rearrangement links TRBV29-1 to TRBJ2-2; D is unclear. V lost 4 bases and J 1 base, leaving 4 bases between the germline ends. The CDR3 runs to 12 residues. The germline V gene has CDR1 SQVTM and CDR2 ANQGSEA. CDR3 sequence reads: CSVGGNTGELFF. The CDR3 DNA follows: TGCAGCGTTGGCGGGAACACCGGGGAGCTGTTTTTT.

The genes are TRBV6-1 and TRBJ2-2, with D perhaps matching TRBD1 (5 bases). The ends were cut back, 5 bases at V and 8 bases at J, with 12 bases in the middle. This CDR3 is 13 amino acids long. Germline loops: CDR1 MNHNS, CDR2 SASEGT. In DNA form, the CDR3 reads TGTGCCAGCAGTCCGCAGGGTTTAGGGGAGCTGTTTTTT. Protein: CASSPQGLGELFF.

CDR3 protein: CASSLNRLESADTQYF. Written as DNA, the CDR3 is TGTGCCAGCAGTTTAAACCGACTAGAATCGGCAGATACGCAGTATTTT. The rearrangement links TRBV28 to TRBJ2-3, with D perhaps TRBD2 (6 bases). This CDR3 spans 16 amino acids. CDR1 is MDHEN, CDR2 SYDVKM, per germline. The ends were cut back, 2 bases at V and 4 bases at J, with 16 bases in the middle.

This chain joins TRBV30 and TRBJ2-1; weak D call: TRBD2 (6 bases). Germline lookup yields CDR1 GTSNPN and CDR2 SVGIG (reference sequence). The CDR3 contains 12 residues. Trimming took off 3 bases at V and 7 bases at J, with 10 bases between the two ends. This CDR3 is CAWSPGGNEQFF. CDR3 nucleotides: TGTGCCTGGAGCCCCGGGGGAAATGAGCAGTTCTTC.